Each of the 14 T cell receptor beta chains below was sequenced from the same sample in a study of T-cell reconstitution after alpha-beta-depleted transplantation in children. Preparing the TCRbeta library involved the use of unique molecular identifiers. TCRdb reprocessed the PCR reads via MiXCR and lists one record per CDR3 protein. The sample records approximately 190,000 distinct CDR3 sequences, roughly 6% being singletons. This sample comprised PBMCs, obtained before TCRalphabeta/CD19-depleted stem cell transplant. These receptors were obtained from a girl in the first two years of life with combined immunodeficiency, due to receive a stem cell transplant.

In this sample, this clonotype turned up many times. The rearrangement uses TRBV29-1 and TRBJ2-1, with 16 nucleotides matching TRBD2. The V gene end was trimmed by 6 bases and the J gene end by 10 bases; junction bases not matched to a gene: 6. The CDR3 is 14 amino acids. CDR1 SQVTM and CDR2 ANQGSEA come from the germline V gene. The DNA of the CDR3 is TGCAGCGTAGGGACTAGCGGGGGGGCCGGCGAGCAGTTCTTC. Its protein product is CSVGTSGGAGEQFF.

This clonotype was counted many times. Here the CDR3 reads CASSQRTGPHPLSYEQYF. CDR3 in DNA: TGTGCCAGCAGCCAAAGGACAGGGCCCCACCCCCTCTCCTACGAGCAGTACTTC. The chain links TRBV14 to TRBJ2-7, with TRBD1 matching over 8 bases. Germline V gene sequence: CDR1 SGHDN, CDR2 FVKESK. The CDR3 is 18 amino acids. V was pared by 2 bases and J by 0 bases, with 12 bases of the junction left unmatched. Full variable domain (remainder filled in from reference TRBV14 and TRBJ2-7): EAGVTQFPSHSVIEKGQTVTLRCDPISGHDNLYWYRRVMGKEIKFLLHFVKESKQDESGMPNNRFLAERTGGTYSTLKVQPAELEDSGVYFCASSQRTGPHPLSYEQYFGPGTRLTVT.

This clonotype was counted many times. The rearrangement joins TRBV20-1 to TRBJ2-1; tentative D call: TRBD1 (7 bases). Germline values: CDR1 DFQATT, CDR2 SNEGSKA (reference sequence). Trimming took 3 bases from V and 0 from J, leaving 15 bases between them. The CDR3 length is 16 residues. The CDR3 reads CSASDWQGGSYNEQFF. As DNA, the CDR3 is TGCAGTGCTAGTGATTGGCAGGGGGGCTCCTACAATGAGCAGTTCTTC.

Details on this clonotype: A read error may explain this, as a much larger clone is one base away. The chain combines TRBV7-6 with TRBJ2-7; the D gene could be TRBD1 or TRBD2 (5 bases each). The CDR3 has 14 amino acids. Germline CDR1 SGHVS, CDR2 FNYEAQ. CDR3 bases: TGTGCCAGCAGCTTACGAGGGGCCTCCTACGAGCAGTGCTTC. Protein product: CASSLRGASYEQCF.

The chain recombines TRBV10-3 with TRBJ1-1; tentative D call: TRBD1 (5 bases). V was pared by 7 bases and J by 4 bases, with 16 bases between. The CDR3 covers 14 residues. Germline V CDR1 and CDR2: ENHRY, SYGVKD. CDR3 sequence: CAITGTEVATEAFF. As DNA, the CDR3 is TGTGCCATCACGGGGACCGAGGTAGCCACTGAAGCTTTCTTT.

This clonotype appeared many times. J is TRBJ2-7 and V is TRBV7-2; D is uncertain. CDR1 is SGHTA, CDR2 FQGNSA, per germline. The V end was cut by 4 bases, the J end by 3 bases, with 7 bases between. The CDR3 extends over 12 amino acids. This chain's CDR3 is CASSSNGYEQYF. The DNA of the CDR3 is TGTGCCAGCAGCTCTAACGGCTACGAGCAGTACTTC.

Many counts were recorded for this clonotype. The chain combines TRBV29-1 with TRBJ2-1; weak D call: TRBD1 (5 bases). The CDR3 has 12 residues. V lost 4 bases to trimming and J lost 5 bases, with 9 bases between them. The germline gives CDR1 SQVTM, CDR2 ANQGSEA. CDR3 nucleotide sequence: TGCAGCGTTGTGGCAGGGAACAATGAGCAGTTCTTC. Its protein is CSVVAGNNEQFF.

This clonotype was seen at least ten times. The CDR3 bases are TGTGCCAGCAGCCTCCCCTTAGGAAGGGGCTCTGGAAACACCATATATTTT. It is translated as CASSLPLGRGSGNTIYF. The V and J genes are TRBV4-2 and TRBJ1-3; D perhaps matches TRBD1 (5 bases). V was pared by 4 bases and J by 0 bases, with 16 bases between. This CDR3 has 17 residues. CDR1 is LGHNA, CDR2 YNFKEQ, per germline.

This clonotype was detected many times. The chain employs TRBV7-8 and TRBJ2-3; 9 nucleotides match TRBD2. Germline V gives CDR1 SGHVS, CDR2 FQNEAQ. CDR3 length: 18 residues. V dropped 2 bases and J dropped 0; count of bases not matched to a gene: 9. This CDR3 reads CASSLTASGVLSTDTQYF. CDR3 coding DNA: TGTGCCAGCAGCTTAACGGCTAGCGGGGTGCTAAGCACAGATACGCAGTATTTT.

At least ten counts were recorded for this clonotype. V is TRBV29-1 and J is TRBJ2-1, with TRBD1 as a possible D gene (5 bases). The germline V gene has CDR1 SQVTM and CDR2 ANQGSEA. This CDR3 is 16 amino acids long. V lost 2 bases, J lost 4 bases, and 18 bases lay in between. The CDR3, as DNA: TGCAGCGTTGAAAACCTTCGCGCTGGGGCTTACAATGAGCAGTTCTTC. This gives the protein CSVENLRAGAYNEQFF.

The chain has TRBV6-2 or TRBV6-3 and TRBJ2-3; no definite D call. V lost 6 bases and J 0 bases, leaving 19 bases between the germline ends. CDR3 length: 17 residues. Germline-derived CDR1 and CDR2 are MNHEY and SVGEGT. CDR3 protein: CASSDPTRTLSTDTQYF. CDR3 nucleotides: TGTGCCAGCAGCGACCCGACGCGGACCCTTAGCACAGATACGCAGTATTTT.

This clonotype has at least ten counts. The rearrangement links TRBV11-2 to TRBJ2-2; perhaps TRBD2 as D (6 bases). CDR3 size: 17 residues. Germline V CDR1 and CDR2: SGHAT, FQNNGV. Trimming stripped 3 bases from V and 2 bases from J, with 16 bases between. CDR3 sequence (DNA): TGTGCCAGCAGCTTGAAATCCGGGACTGAAAACACCGGGGAGCTGTTTTTT. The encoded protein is CASSLKSGTENTGELFF. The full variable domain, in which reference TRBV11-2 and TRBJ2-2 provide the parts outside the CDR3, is EAGVAQSPRYKIIEKRQSVAFWCNPISGHATLYWYQQILGQGPKLLIQFQNNGVVDDSQLPKDRFSAERLKGVDSTLKIQPAKLEDSAVYLCASSLKSGTENTGELFFGEGSRLTVL.

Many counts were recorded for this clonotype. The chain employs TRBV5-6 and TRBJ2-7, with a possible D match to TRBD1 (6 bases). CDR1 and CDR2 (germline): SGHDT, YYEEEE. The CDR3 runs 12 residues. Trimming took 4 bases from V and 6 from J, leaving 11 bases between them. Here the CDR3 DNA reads TGTGCCAGCAGCACAGGACAGTCCGAGCAGTACTTC. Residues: CASSTGQSEQYF. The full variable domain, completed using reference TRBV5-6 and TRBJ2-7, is DAGVTQSPTHLIKTRGQQVTLRCSPKSGHDTVSWYQQALGQGPQFIFQYYEEEERQRGNFPDRFSGHQFPNYSSELNVNALLLGDSALYLCASSTGQSEQYFGPGTRLTVT.

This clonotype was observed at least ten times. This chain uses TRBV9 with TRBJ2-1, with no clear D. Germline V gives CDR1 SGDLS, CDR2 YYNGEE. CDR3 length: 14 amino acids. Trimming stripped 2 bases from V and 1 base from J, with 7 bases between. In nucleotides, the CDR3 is TGTGCCAGCAGCGTGGCCAATTCCTACAATGAGCAGTTCTTC. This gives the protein CASSVANSYNEQFF.